The sequence of this T cell receptor (beta chain) was determined in a study of glioma-infiltrating T cells (dated by TCRdb to the mid-2010s). Turning to the overall study: The study sequenced TCR alpha- and beta-chain repertoires from glioma tissue, from non-neoplastic brain tissue and from matched peripheral blood mononuclear cells. Three low-grade glioma patients, seven to nine primary glioblastoma patients, and three non-glioma patients who contributed non-neoplastic brain tissue made up the paired cohort. To measure how far tissue and blood T-cell populations diverged, each tissue-infiltrating repertoire was compared against the peripheral blood repertoire of the same patient. The paper as a whole reports these results and caveats: Group comparisons rested on small numbers: three non-neoplastic, three low-grade glioma and several glioblastoma patients. VJ-independent divergence between tissue and blood was lower than expected in non-neoplastic patients but higher than expected in all gliomas, particularly low-grade gliomas. Very few CDR3 sequences were shared between tissue and blood, attributed to high CDR3 diversity and limited sampling.

Comments on this clonotype: The antigen this receptor binds is unknown. This may come from a read error, since a much larger clone is one base off.

The iRepertoire nested amplicon-rescue multiplex PCR (arm-PCR) platform was used to amplify TCR alpha and beta CDR3 regions from RNA. The input for one-step reverse transcription and amplification was roughly 100-450 ng of either tissue mRNA or PBMC total RNA. Following bead purification, Illumina adapters were added through a secondary multiplex PCR, and the libraries were then gel-purified between 200 and 400 bp. Demultiplexing relied on internal 6-nucleotide barcodes carried by the libraries. The libraries were sequenced on an Illumina MiSeq using 2x220 or 2x250 nucleotide paired-end reads. In the original analysis: FLASH 1.2.11 was used to merge paired reads, and BWA-MEM then aligned the reads to the GRCh37 human genome before TRA and TRB reads were extracted. For V and J assignment, an IMGT-derived reference of cassette sequences and CDR3 motifs that included pseudogenes was used. Reads were translated in three frames, and productive CDR3s were defined by a C…FGXG motif without stop codons. Unique combinations of V-J cassette pair and CDR3 amino acid sequence were defined as clonotypes. Filtering of reads was based on Hamming distance, with the threshold set by the sequence error rate of each sample in mapped regions. TCRdb handled the public reads itself, with Q25 trimming in fastp and clone calling in MiXCR, and kept productive beta chains. Rows matching on CDR3 protein sequence are summarized as one entry with the most common DNA and genes. TCRdb's processing, not the authors', yielded these V and J calls. The sample table records 170,000 or so distinct CDR3 sequences; under 55% of these occur just once. The ten largest clones represent 5.2% of the sample.

Trimming takes 9 bases off V and 3 bases off J; junction bases not matched to a gene: 13. For CDR1 and CDR2, the germline V gene lists SNHLY and FYNNEI. The CDR3 covers 15 residues, taking in both the cysteine and the phenylalanine. Just the 45-base CDR3 DNA is kept, in frame starting at base 1. The rearrangement joined TRBV2 to TRBJ2-7; 8 middle bases align to TRBD1. Sequenced material: glioma tissue, nonneoplastic brain tissue, or PBMCs (not recorded which). The receptor's source is a human donor with low-grade glioma or glioblastoma, undergoing nonglioma brain surgery, or in good health (not recorded which). CDR3 sequence: CARSLRTGFFYEQYF. The sequenced DNA is TGTGCCAGATCCCTTAGGACAGGGTTTTTCTACGAGCAGTACTTC.